These 2 T cell receptor beta chains share one sample of origin, sequenced in a study of blood T cell repertoires in COVID-19. Profiled with immunoSEQ multiplex PCR; TCRdb holds only in-frame clones, not every one. The sample has approximately 390,000 clones; approximately 87% are singletons. The sequenced material came from PBMCs or T cells enriched from blood (not recorded which). These TCRs come from a woman aged 45-59 years who had recovered from COVID-19.

The J gene is TRBJ1-6, the V gene TRBV2, with D maybe TRBD1 (5 bases). There are 14 residues in the CDR3. Germline lookup yields CDR1 SNHLY and CDR2 FYNNEI. V lost 6 bases and J lost 7, with 13 bases in between. The CDR3 DNA is TGTGCCAGCAGGGGGCCCCACCTAAATTCACCCCTCCACTTT. Its protein is CASRGPHLNSPLHF. Full variable domain (missing parts from reference TRBV2 and TRBJ1-6): EPEVTQTPSHQVTQMGQEVILRCVPISNHLYFYWYRQILGQKVEFLVSFYNNEISEKSEIFDDQFSVERPDGSNFTLKIRSTKLEDSAMYFCASRGPHLNSPLHFGNGTRLTVT.

This clone was observed a few times. V usage is TRBV7-2 and J usage is TRBJ1-1; 9 bases map to TRBD1. This CDR3 contains 14 residues. Germline V lookup: CDR1 SGHTA, CDR2 FQGNSA. V lost 5 bases and J lost 3; bases outside the gene matches: 4. The CDR3 is CASSPWTGDTEAFF. The DNA for the CDR3 is TGTGCCAGCAGCCCTTGGACAGGGGACACTGAAGCTTTCTTT.